Listed here is a single TCR beta chain. What it binds is not known. The protocol was immunoSEQ multiplex PCR, while the TCRdb copy is restricted to in-frame clones and leaves out a portion. The sample includes roughly 2.2 million clones, 90% to 95% of them seen just once. These data belong to a study of shared clonotypes between healthy human individuals. On the study more broadly: CD4 naive and memory got three plates each, CD8 naive two, CD8 memory one. General study points: Larger estimated richness was generally recorded for naive subsets relative to memory subsets. Only blood was sampled; tissue repertoires likely differ.

Losses at the gene ends were 8 bases for V and 1 base for J; bases not matched to a gene: 6. Germline lookup yields CDR1 MRHNA and CDR2 SNTAGT. The CDR3 contains 18 residues. Sequencing input: naive CD4+ T cells from PBMCs. Documented subset: CD45RA+ positively selected. The chain employs TRBV6-4 and TRBJ2-6, with 15 bases that match TRBD2. The TCR was taken from a man aged 18 to 30 in good health. Some clones in this sample may be carry-over from other donors' samples. The CDR3 spells CASGWTSGRVSGANVLTF. The CDR3 region has the DNA TGTGCCAGCGGCTGGACTAGCGGGAGGGTATCTGGGGCCAACGTCCTGACTTTC.